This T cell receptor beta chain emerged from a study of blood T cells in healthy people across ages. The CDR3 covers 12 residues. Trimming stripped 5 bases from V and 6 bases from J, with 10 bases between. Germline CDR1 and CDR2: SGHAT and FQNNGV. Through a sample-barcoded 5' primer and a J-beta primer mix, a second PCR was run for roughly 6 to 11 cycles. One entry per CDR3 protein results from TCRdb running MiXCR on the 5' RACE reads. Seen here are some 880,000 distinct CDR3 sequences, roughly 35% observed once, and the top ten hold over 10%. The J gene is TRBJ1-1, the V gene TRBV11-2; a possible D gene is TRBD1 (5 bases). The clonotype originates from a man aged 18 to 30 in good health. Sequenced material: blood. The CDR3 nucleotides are TGTGCCAGCAGCGGTGACAGCCCTGAAGCTTTCTTT. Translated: CASSGDSPEAFF.